Here is one T cell receptor (beta chain) with its context. As yet, its antigen is unknown. The germline V gene has CDR1 SNHLY and CDR2 FYNNEI. This CDR3 spans 14 amino acids. V lost 6 bases, J lost 5 bases, and 4 bases stayed unmatched. Primers for the PCR totalled 60 Vbeta and 13 Jbeta. The data were produced by immunoSEQ multiplex PCR, yet TCRdb's version contains in-frame clones alone and is incomplete. The sample yields over 90,000 clones, approximately 64% seen once. This sample was taken from a study of cytomegalovirus exposure and HLA in healthy donors. Study results and limitations: Analyzed later, most CMV-associated TCR beta chains appeared HLA-restricted.

This clonotype originated in a woman in her forties or fifties in good health and CMV-seronegative. The sample comprised PBMCs. V is TRBV2 and J is TRBJ1-4; 9 bases line up with TRBD1. This CDR3 is CASSYGQGNEKLFF. CDR3 nucleotides: TGTGCCAGCAGCTACGGACAGGGGAATGAAAAACTGTTTTTT.